The clone carrying this TCR beta chain was detected only once. Antigen specificity is unknown. The sample contains more than one DNA sequence encoding this CDR3. cDNA synthesis used the whole RNA isolate, giving expressed TCRB sequences. The repertoire was sequenced with immunoSEQ multiplex PCR; TCRdb's copy has only in-frame clones and lacks some. The repertoire holds roughly 240,000 clones, about 63% seen once, with approximately 0.053% in the top ten. This record belongs to a study of beta chain features in type 1 diabetes. The authors sorted CD4+ naive, central memory, regulatory and stem cell-like memory cells via CD45RO/CCR7/CD25/CD127/CD95/CD27. The CDR3 totals 14 residues. V was pared by 3 bases and J by 2 bases, with 9 bases between. Looked up from germline, CDR1 is KGHSH and CDR2 is LQKENI. Study-level findings and limits: Over-representation of high TCR-expressing cells was a possible consequence of cDNA sequencing. There was a moderate but significant shortening of TCRB CDR3s in all four CD4+ subsets of Type 1 diabetes patients.

The sequencing sample was made of naive CD4+ T cells from blood. This TCR was recovered from a man younger than 45 in good health. The rearrangement joins TRBV18 to TRBJ2-3; D call uncertain. The CDR3 is CASSPPYSTDTQYF. CDR3 DNA sequence: TGTGCCAGCTCACCTCCCTACTCCACAGATACGCAGTATTTT.